The 31 T cell receptor beta chains given below trace back to one sample, sequenced in a study of blood T cell repertoires in COVID-19. TCRdb's copy holds only in-frame clones and misses some; the assay was immunoSEQ multiplex PCR. The sample records about 280,000 clones, approximately 86% being singletons. The material sequenced was peripheral blood. The receptor set was obtained from a man aged 18 to 35 with active or convalescent COVID-19.

In this sample, this clone turned up a few times. This chain joins TRBV6-5 and TRBJ1-2, with 9 bases that match TRBD1. V shed 5 bases and J 3 bases; nucleotides not matched to a gene: 4. This CDR3 spans 14 amino acids. Germline V gene sequence: CDR1 MNHEY, CDR2 SVGAGI. CDR3 DNA: TGTGCCAGCAGTAGGGGACAGGGTGACTATGGCTACACCTTC. It is translated as CASSRGQGDYGYTF.

This sequence joins TRBV2 and TRBJ2-7; tentatively, D is TRBD1 (5 bases). The CDR3 is 13 amino acids. CDR1 and CDR2 from the germline V gene are SNHLY and FYNNEI. The V end was cut by 4 bases, the J end by 0 bases, with 7 bases between. The CDR3 is CASSAGFSYEQYF. DNA of the CDR3: TGTGCCAGCAGTGCAGGGTTCTCCTACGAGCAGTACTTC.

V usage is TRBV5-1 and J usage is TRBJ2-2; D may be TRBD2 (5 bases). From germline, CDR1 is SGHRS and CDR2 YFSETQ. The V end was cut by 5 bases, the J end by 5 bases, with 16 bases between. The CDR3 is 15 residues long. The CDR3 loop reads CASSGEFRRTGELFF. As DNA, the CDR3 is TGCGCCAGCAGTGGGGAGTTTAGGCGGACCGGGGAGCTGTTTTTT.

This chain connects TRBV6-2 or TRBV6-3 to TRBJ1-6, with 8 bases fitting TRBD1. The germline V gene encodes CDR1 MNHEY and CDR2 SVGEGT. J gave up 10 bases and V 5 bases, and 13 bases lay outside the gene matches. The CDR3 totals 16 residues. CDR3 loop: CASSLYWTGSVSPLHF. The DNA for the CDR3 is TGTGCCAGCAGTCTATACTGGACAGGGTCGGTATCACCCCTCCACTTT.

J is TRBJ1-3 and V is TRBV7-2; D call uncertain. The CDR3 has 17 amino acids. The germline V gene has CDR1 SGHTA and CDR2 FQGNSA. V was cut by 1 base and J by 0 bases, with 13 bases left in between. The CDR3 loop is CASSLERNPLSGNTIYF. The DNA for the CDR3 is TGTGCCAGCAGCTTAGAGCGGAACCCCCTCTCTGGAAACACCATATATTTT.

The V and J genes are TRBV19 and TRBJ2-4, with 9 bases that match TRBD1. Germline V CDR1 and CDR2: LNHDA, SQIVND (reference sequence). With 5 bases clipped from V and 6 bases from J, the junction kept 5 bases outside the gene matches. This CDR3 has 14 amino acids. The CDR3 DNA is TGTGCCAGTAGTCGAGGACAGGGGCTAAACATTCAGTACTTC. The encoded protein is CASSRGQGLNIQYF.

The V call is TRBV7-2, the J call TRBJ2-1, with TRBD2 identical over 12 bases. The germline V gene encodes CDR1 SGHTA and CDR2 FQGNSA. V lost 2 bases to trimming and J lost 8 bases; unmatched junction nucleotides: 4. The CDR3 sequence is 15 residues long. For the CDR3, the DNA is TGTGCCAGCAGCTTAACTAGCGGGGGGCTCTATGAGCAGTTCTTC. Encoded protein: CASSLTSGGLYEQFF.

The V call is TRBV6-6, the J call TRBJ2-3, with D tentatively TRBD2 (5 bases). The CDR3 is 14 amino acids. The germline V gene encodes CDR1 MNHNY and CDR2 SVGAGI (reference sequence). V dropped 0 bases and J dropped 4 bases, with 8 bases sitting between them. Here the CDR3 DNA reads TGTGCCAGCAGTTACTCTCTGGGAGCAGATACGCAGTATTTT. Residues: CASSYSLGADTQYF.

This clone appeared once. J is TRBJ2-3 and V is TRBV27, with D hard to call. The CDR3 totals 13 residues. CDR1 and CDR2 from the germline V gene are MNHEY and SMNVEV (reference sequence). The germline V and J ends were trimmed by 5 bases and 4 bases, with 10 bases remaining between them. Here the CDR3 DNA reads TGTGCCAGCAGTACCTCGAGATCAGATACGCAGTATTTT. This gives the protein CASSTSRSDTQYF.

The chain links TRBV9 to TRBJ1-5; TRBD1 is a possible D gene (6 bases). The CDR3 has 16 residues. In germline, CDR1 is SGDLS, CDR2 YYNGEE. V lost 2 bases and J 3 bases, leaving 15 bases between the germline ends. CDR3 in amino acids: CASSVSTGKYNQPQHF. CDR3 DNA: TGTGCCAGCAGCGTCTCAACAGGGAAATACAATCAGCCCCAGCATTTT.

This chain links TRBV4-3 with TRBJ2-1; D possibly corresponds to TRBD1 (5 bases). The CDR3 consists of 15 residues. Germline loops: CDR1 LGHNA, CDR2 YSLEER. V was pared by 4 bases and J by 4 bases, with 14 bases between. The chain's CDR3 is CASSPGHNPYNEQFF. CDR3 nucleotide sequence: TGCGCCAGCAGCCCAGGACATAACCCTTACAATGAGCAGTTCTTC.

The genes are TRBV9 and TRBJ2-2; tentatively, D is TRBD2 (6 bases). CDR1 and CDR2 from the germline V gene are SGDLS and YYNGEE. V lost 0 bases to trimming and J lost 4 bases, with 13 bases between them. The CDR3 loop spans 16 amino acids. The CDR3 coding sequence is TGTGCCAGCAGCGTAGTGGAGGGGTTGGTCACCGGGGAGCTGTTTTTT. Its translation: CASSVVEGLVTGELFF.

The genes are TRBV12-3 or TRBV12-4 and TRBJ1-1; no definite D call. V lost 5 bases to trimming and J lost 2 bases, with 9 bases between them. CDR3 size: 13 residues. The CDR3 bases are TGTGCCAGCAGTCTAGGGAGCAACACTGAAGCTTTCTTT. Its translation: CASSLGSNTEAFF.

This clone was recorded once. The V and J genes are TRBV4-1 and TRBJ1-4; possibly TRBD1 for D (5 bases). The CDR3 is made up of 14 amino acids. CDR1 MGHRA and CDR2 YSYEKL come from the germline V gene. V was pared by 6 bases and J by 5 bases, with 13 bases between. CDR3 in DNA: TGCGCCAGCAGTCTTTTAGGGGAAAATGAAAAACTGTTTTTT. It is translated as CASSLLGENEKLFF.

For the CDR3, the DNA is TGTGCCAGCAGCCGAACACCGGGACTAGTCTTGGAGACCCAGTACTTC. Protein product: CASSRTPGLVLETQYF. This chain joins TRBV27 and TRBJ2-5; 8 bases align to TRBD2. The J segment lost 5 bases and the V segment lost 6 bases, leaving 14 bases of the junction unmatched. The CDR3 sequence is 16 residues long. The germline gives CDR1 MNHEY, CDR2 SMNVEV (reference sequence).

The chain carries TRBV2 and TRBJ2-1, with 9 bases matching TRBD2. The CDR3 length is 16 residues. Trimming cost V 4 bases and J 6 bases; bases outside gene matches: 10. Germline V CDR1 and CDR2: SNHLY, FYNNEI. CDR3: CASSGVGGGARNEQFF. In DNA, the CDR3 is TGTGCCAGCAGTGGAGTGGGCGGGGGGGCTCGCAATGAGCAGTTCTTC.

The chain couples TRBV10-2 to TRBJ1-4; 8 bases match TRBD1. The CDR3 loop spans 14 amino acids. Trimming cost V 5 bases and J 8 bases; bases outside gene matches: 7. CDR1 WSHSY and CDR2 SAAADI come from the germline V gene. Here the CDR3 reads CASSKDRAREKLFF. In nucleotides, the CDR3 is TGCGCCAGCAGTAAGGACAGGGCCCGCGAAAAACTGTTTTTT.

The rearrangement uses TRBV18 and TRBJ1-1, with TRBD1 as a possible D gene (6 bases). There are 14 residues in the CDR3. Per germline, CDR1 KGHSH and CDR2 LQKENI. V gave up 3 bases and J gave up 4 bases, with 12 bases separating them. The chain's CDR3 is CASSPQGTGTEAFF. CDR3 nucleotides: TGTGCCAGCTCACCCCAGGGGACGGGCACTGAAGCTTTCTTT.

The gene calls are TRBV6-2 or TRBV6-3 and TRBJ1-5; 7 bases line up with TRBD1. CDR3 length: 15 residues. The germline gives CDR1 MNHEY, CDR2 SVGEGT. Unmatched junction bases numbered 11, after V lost 5 bases and J lost 7 bases. As DNA, the CDR3 is TGTGCCAGCAGTGCTACAGGGGAAGGATGGCAGCCCCAGCATTTT. It codes for CASSATGEGWQPQHF.

The chain links TRBV23-1 to TRBJ2-1; D is undetermined. TRBV23-1 is recorded as an ORF, its role being uncertain. CDR3 size: 13 residues. Trimming removed 5 bases at V and 3 bases at J, with 8 bases between. CDR3 nucleotides: TGCGCCAGCAGTTTAGTAAACTACAATGAGCAGTTCTTC. It encodes CASSLVNYNEQFF.

The chain uses TRBV6-2 or TRBV6-3 and TRBJ2-7, with TRBD2 matching over 7 bases. CDR3 length: 15 residues. The germline V gene has CDR1 MNHEY and CDR2 SVGEGT. Trimming cost V 2 bases and J 1 base; bases outside gene matches: 5. In DNA, the CDR3 is TGTGCCAGCAGTTACCACCCGGGAGGATCCTACGAGCAGTACTTC. As protein: CASSYHPGGSYEQYF.

This clone has only one observation. V usage is TRBV5-4 and J usage is TRBJ2-3; 11 positions agree with TRBD2. Unmatched junction bases numbered 7, after V lost 4 bases and J lost 3 bases. CDR1 and CDR2 (germline): SGHNT, YYREEE (reference sequence). CDR3 length: 16 residues. The CDR3 loop reads CASSQPGTSGTDTQYF. DNA for the CDR3: TGTGCCAGCAGCCAACCCGGGACTAGCGGAACAGATACGCAGTATTTT.

The chain recombines TRBV9 with TRBJ1-1; D is uncertain. The CDR3 has 13 amino acids. Germline V gives CDR1 SGDLS, CDR2 YYNGEE. Trimming left V 0 bases short and J 2 bases short, with 5 bases between. This chain's CDR3 is CASSVAQNTEAFF. In nucleotides, the CDR3 is TGTGCCAGCAGCGTAGCCCAAAACACTGAAGCTTTCTTT. Together with reference TRBV9 and TRBJ1-1, the CDR3 gives the full variable domain: DSGVTQTPKHLITATGQRVTLRCSPRSGDLSVYWYQQSLDQGLQFLIQYYNGEERAKGNILERFSAQQFPDLHSELNLSSLELGDSALYFCASSVAQNTEAFFGQGTRLTVV.

The rearrangement links TRBV7-6 to TRBJ2-2; 10 nucleotides agree with TRBD2. The CDR3 is 14 amino acids. V shed 4 bases, J shed 4 bases, and the junction held 0 bases outside the gene matches. CDR1 and CDR2 from the germline V gene are SGHVS and FNYEAQ. As DNA, the CDR3 is TGTGCCAGCAGCTGGACTAGCGGCACCGGGGAGCTGTTTTTT. Translation gives CASSWTSGTGELFF.

V usage is TRBV27 and J usage is TRBJ1-4; 9 nucleotides agree with TRBD1. The CDR3 runs to 15 residues. The ends lost 5 bases at V and 4 bases at J; junction bases unmatched: 5. Germline assignment: CDR1 MNHEY and CDR2 SMNVEV (reference sequence). CDR3 sequence (DNA): TGTGCCAGCAGTCCTACAGGGGGCCTTAATGAAAAACTGTTTTTT. Residues: CASSPTGGLNEKLFF.

V and J are TRBV6-5 and TRBJ1-5, with 7 bases fitting TRBD1. Germline V lookup: CDR1 MNHEY, CDR2 SVGAGI. Trimming cost V 5 bases and J 6 bases; bases outside gene matches: 10. This CDR3 is 15 amino acids long. CDR3 loop: CASSHTGEGFQPQHF. The CDR3 DNA reads as TGTGCCAGCAGTCATACAGGGGAAGGTTTTCAGCCCCAGCATTTT.

This chain connects TRBV29-1 to TRBJ2-1, with 10 positions matching TRBD1. The germline gives CDR1 SQVTM, CDR2 ANQGSEA. The CDR3 extends over 14 amino acids. J was trimmed by 6 bases and V by 7 bases; bases with no gene match: 9. CDR3 DNA: TGCAGCGCGGCGGGACAGGGGAAGTTCAATGAGCAGTTCTTC. As protein: CSAAGQGKFNEQFF.

V gene TRBV29-1 combines with J gene TRBJ2-1, with a possible D match to TRBD2 (6 bases). This CDR3 contains 14 residues. The ends were cut back, 6 bases at V and 10 bases at J, with 22 bases in the middle. Germline V lookup: CDR1 SQVTM, CDR2 ANQGSEA. CDR3 residues: CSVERPVGGDEQFF. CDR3 coding DNA: TGCAGCGTCGAACGCCCTGTTGGCGGGGACGAGCAGTTCTTC.

This clone has only one observation. The chain combines TRBV6-5 with TRBJ2-7, with 7 positions matching TRBD1. Germline loops: CDR1 MNHEY, CDR2 SVGAGI. The V gene end was trimmed by 8 bases and the J gene end by 4 bases; junction bases not matched to a gene: 5. This CDR3 spans 12 amino acids. CDR3 loop: CASCNRGYEQYF. In DNA form, the CDR3 reads TGTGCCAGCTGTAACAGGGGATACGAGCAGTACTTC.

The chain is built from TRBV15 and TRBJ2-5; 8 bases match TRBD2. Germline loops: CDR1 LNHNV, CDR2 YYDKDF (reference sequence). V dropped 4 bases and J dropped 2; count of bases not matched to a gene: 0. This CDR3 region has 13 residues. The CDR3 region has the DNA TGTGCCACCAGCATAGCGGGACAAGAGACCCAGTACTTC. Amino acids: CATSIAGQETQYF.

This clone was observed a handful of times. The chain uses TRBV19 and TRBJ2-2; a possible D gene is TRBD1 (5 bases). The V end lost 7 bases, the J end lost 0 bases, and 18 bases lay between the germline ends. The CDR3 consists of 17 residues. CDR1 LNHDA and CDR2 SQIVND come from the germline V gene (reference sequence). Written as DNA, the CDR3 is TGTGCCAGTACCTCCAATAGGGGAATCTCGAACACCGGGGAGCTGTTTTTT. Translation: CASTSNRGISNTGELFF.